What follows are 20 T cell receptor beta chains derived from one specimen sequenced in a study of blood T cell repertoires in COVID-19. Sequencing used immunoSEQ multiplex PCR; TCRdb keeps in-frame clones, though not all of them. The top ten clones hold under 7.5% of a sample with approximately 300,000 clones, about 90% of them seen once. The sequenced material came from peripheral blood. Receptors were obtained from a man younger than 30 who had recovered from COVID-19.

The chain uses TRBV7-2 and TRBJ2-7; maybe TRBD1 (5 bases). Germline values: CDR1 SGHTA, CDR2 FQGNSA. Trimming removed 1 base at V and 2 bases at J, with 9 bases between. The CDR3 is 14 residues long. CDR3 sequence: CASSLDTGPYEQYF. DNA of the CDR3: TGTGCCAGCAGCTTAGATACAGGTCCCTACGAGCAGTACTTC.

The CDR3 here is CASSLLGTNEQYF. In DNA form, the CDR3 reads TGTGCCAGCAGCTTGTTAGGGACAAACGAGCAGTACTTC. This sequence joins TRBV5-6 and TRBJ2-7; possibly TRBD1 for D (6 bases). CDR3 length: 13 amino acids. Germline CDR1 and CDR2: SGHDT and YYEEEE. Trimming stripped 1 base from V and 5 bases from J, with 10 bases between.

J is TRBJ2-1 and V is TRBV6-4, with D possibly being TRBD2 (6 bases). V was trimmed by 6 bases and J by 6 bases, leaving 18 bases between them. Germline CDR1 is MRHNA and CDR2 is SNTAGT. This CDR3 contains 15 residues. CDR3: CASSAAVGGGNEQFF. In DNA form, the CDR3 reads TGTGCCAGCAGCGCAGCTGTGGGGGGAGGCAATGAGCAGTTCTTC.

This chain uses TRBV24-1 with TRBJ2-1, with 9 nucleotides matching TRBD1. Germline V gene data show CDR1 as KGHDR and CDR2 as SFDVKD. There are 15 residues in the CDR3. V lost 3 bases and J lost 9; bases outside the gene matches: 8. CDR3 amino acids: CATSDHRGPEGEQFF. CDR3 DNA: TGTGCCACCAGTGATCACAGGGGGCCCGAGGGTGAGCAGTTCTTC.

V usage is TRBV7-3 and J usage is TRBJ1-1; possible D gene TRBD1, 5 bases. Trimming cost V 5 bases and J 7 bases, with 11 bases left between them. Germline V lookup: CDR1 SGHTA, CDR2 FQGTGA. CDR3 length equals 12 residues. The CDR3 sequence is CASSGPGGEAFF. The CDR3 nucleotides read TGTGCCAGCAGCGGTCCGGGGGGTGAAGCTTTCTTT.

The rearrangement uses TRBV4-1 and TRBJ1-2; D is perhaps TRBD1 (5 bases). Germline-derived CDR1 and CDR2 are MGHRA and YSYEKL. The V gene lost 0 bases and the J gene lost 8 bases, with 13 bases spanning the gap. CDR3 length: 14 amino acids. CDR3 bases: TGCGCCAGCAGCCAAGAGGGGCAGGGTGAGGGCTACACCTTC. Translation: CASSQEGQGEGYTF.

This clone was observed once. The CDR3 region is CASSYQGGVEKLFF. In DNA, the CDR3 is TGTGCCAGCAGTTACCAGGGGGGAGTGGAGAAACTGTTTTTT. The genes are TRBV6-5 and TRBJ1-4, with TRBD1 matching 7 bases. Germline V gene lookup returns CDR1 MNHEY and CDR2 SVGAGI. This CDR3 has 14 amino acids. Trimming took 2 bases from V and 11 from J; bases not matched to a gene: 8.

The gene calls are TRBV19 and TRBJ2-7; maybe TRBD1 (5 bases). Germline CDR1 LNHDA, CDR2 SQIVND (reference sequence). The CDR3 covers 13 residues. V was cut by 6 bases and J by 2 bases, with 11 bases left in between. As DNA, the CDR3 is TGTGCCAGTAGCCTGACAGCCGCCTACGAGCAGTACTTC. Encoded protein: CASSLTAAYEQYF.

The chain combines TRBV5-1 with TRBJ1-1; D remains unclear. The CDR3 runs 15 residues. Trimming removed 1 base at V and 0 bases at J, with 10 bases between. CDR1 is SGHRS and CDR2 is YFSETQ in the germline V gene. As DNA, the CDR3 is TGCGCCAGCAGCTTGTTAAATCCCCTGAACACTGAAGCTTTCTTT. Residues: CASSLLNPLNTEAFF.

The chain couples TRBV27 to TRBJ2-7; D may be TRBD1 (6 bases). The V gene lost 10 bases and the J gene lost 4 bases, with 11 bases spanning the gap. In germline, CDR1 is MNHEY, CDR2 SMNVEV (reference sequence). This CDR3 contains 11 residues. The CDR3 region has the DNA TGTGCCACCTCGACAGGATACGAGCAGTACTTC. Protein sequence: CATSTGYEQYF.

A word on this clone: This sample also contains other DNA sequences that code for the same CDR3. The chain recombines TRBV9 with TRBJ2-1, with a possible D match to TRBD2 (6 bases). The CDR3 totals 15 residues. CDR1 is SGDLS and CDR2 is YYNGEE in the germline V gene. The V end lost 0 bases, the J end lost 3 bases, and 10 bases lay between the germline ends. CDR3 DNA: TGTGCCAGCAGCGTAGACGGGACTGACTACAATGAGCAGTTCTTC. It yields the protein CASSVDGTDYNEQFF.

The genes are TRBV19 and TRBJ1-1; tentative D call: TRBD1 (6 bases). This CDR3 has 15 amino acids. Germline CDR1 and CDR2: LNHDA and SQIVND (reference sequence). Trimming stripped 6 bases from V and 7 bases from J, with 21 bases between. CDR3 nucleotide sequence: TGTGCCAGTAGCCACCAGAGCGGGGGGCTCGATGAAGCTTTCTTT. It codes for CASSHQSGGLDEAFF. The whole variable domain, filled in from reference TRBV19 and TRBJ1-1, reads DGGITQSPKYLFRKEGQNVTLSCEQNLNHDAMYWYRQDPGQGLRLIYYSQIVNDFQKGDIAEGYSVSREKKESFPLTVTSAQKNPTAFYLCASSHQSGGLDEAFFGQGTRLTVV.

Only a few counts were recorded for this clone. The J gene is TRBJ2-5, the V gene TRBV4-1, with a tentative D call TRBD2 (7 bases). The CDR3 consists of 16 residues. Germline-derived CDR1 and CDR2 are MGHRA and YSYEKL. Trimming cost V 1 base and J 5 bases, with 17 bases left between them. The CDR3 spells CASSQGSGRGGETQYF. CDR3 in DNA: TGCGCCAGCAGCCAAGGATCGGGAAGGGGGGGCGAGACCCAGTACTTC.

The CDR3 sequence is CASRMDRATNEKLFF. As DNA, the CDR3 is TGTGCCAGCAGGATGGACAGAGCAACTAATGAAAAACTGTTTTTT. The rearrangement uses TRBV6-5 and TRBJ1-4; a weak D match, TRBD1 (6 bases). The CDR3 is made up of 15 amino acids. V gave up 6 bases and J gave up 0 bases, with 11 bases separating them. Per germline, CDR1 MNHEY and CDR2 SVGAGI.

This chain joins TRBV5-6 and TRBJ2-4, with 8 bases matching TRBD2. In germline, CDR1 is SGHDT, CDR2 YYEEEE. Trimming took 1 base from V and 7 from J; bases not matched to a gene: 4. The CDR3 runs 14 residues. CDR3 residues: CASSLLERGNIQYF. CDR3 nucleotide sequence: TGTGCCAGCAGCTTGCTCGAGCGGGGGAACATTCAGTACTTC.

The V gene is TRBV19, the J gene TRBJ2-1, with 8 bases fitting TRBD2. The CDR3 runs to 15 residues. Germline CDR1 LNHDA, CDR2 SQIVND (reference sequence). J was trimmed by 0 bases and V by 6 bases; bases with no gene match: 4. CDR3 DNA sequence: TGTGCCAGTAGCACACTAGCGGTCTCCTACAATGAGCAGTTCTTC. Encoded protein: CASSTLAVSYNEQFF.

The chain joins TRBV6-5 to TRBJ2-7, with D possibly TRBD2 on 6 matching bases. V was shortened by 1 base and J by 2 bases, with 12 bases between the two germline ends. The CDR3 is made up of 15 amino acids. Germline lookup yields CDR1 MNHEY and CDR2 SVGAGI. The CDR3: CASSYFGSLAYEQYF. The CDR3 nucleotides are TGTGCCAGCAGTTACTTCGGGAGCCTAGCCTACGAGCAGTACTTC.

This chain connects TRBV6-2 or TRBV6-3 to TRBJ2-5; tentatively, D is TRBD2 (6 bases). Trimming pared 2 bases from V and 5 bases from J, leaving 15 bases between. This CDR3 is built from 15 residues. Germline assignment: CDR1 MNHEY and CDR2 SVGEGT. The CDR3 is CASSYPPLRGETQYF. The CDR3 DNA sequence: TGTGCCAGCAGTTACCCCCCCCTTCGGGGGGAGACCCAGTACTTC.

This sequence joins TRBV9 and TRBJ2-2; the match to TRBD2 covers 10 bases. The CDR3 runs 22 residues. Germline V lookup: CDR1 SGDLS, CDR2 YYNGEE. V shed 2 bases, J shed 2 bases, and the junction held 21 bases outside the gene matches. This CDR3 reads CASSVWGFLASGRELNTGELFF. The DNA for the CDR3 is TGTGCCAGCAGCGTTTGGGGTTTTCTAGCTAGCGGGAGAGAACTTAACACCGGGGAGCTGTTTTTT. Based on the CDR3 plus reference TRBV9 and TRBJ2-2, the full variable domain is DSGVTQTPKHLITATGQRVTLRCSPRSGDLSVYWYQQSLDQGLQFLIQYYNGEERAKGNILERFSAQQFPDLHSELNLSSLELGDSALYFCASSVWGFLASGRELNTGELFFGEGSRLTVL.

As to this clone: The identical CDR3 is also encoded by other nucleotide sequences in the sample. The CDR3 region is CASSFGDTQYF. DNA of the CDR3: TGCGCCAGCAGCTTCGGAGATACGCAGTATTTT. The chain couples TRBV5-1 to TRBJ2-3; D is undetermined. Germline assignment: CDR1 SGHRS and CDR2 YFSETQ. Deletions cut 2 bases from V and 5 bases from J, with 3 bases between. This CDR3 is built from 11 residues.